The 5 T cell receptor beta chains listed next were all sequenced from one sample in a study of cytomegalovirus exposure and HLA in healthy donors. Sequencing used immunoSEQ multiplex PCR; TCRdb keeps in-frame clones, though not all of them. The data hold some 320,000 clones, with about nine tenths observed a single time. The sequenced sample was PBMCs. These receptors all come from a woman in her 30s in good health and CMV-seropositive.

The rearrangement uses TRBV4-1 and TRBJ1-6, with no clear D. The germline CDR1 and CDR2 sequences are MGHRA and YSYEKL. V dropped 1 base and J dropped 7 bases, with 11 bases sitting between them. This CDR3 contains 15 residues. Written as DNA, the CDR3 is TGCGCCAGCAGCCAAGCTAACTCAGAAAATTCACCCCTCCACTTT. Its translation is CASSQANSENSPLHF.

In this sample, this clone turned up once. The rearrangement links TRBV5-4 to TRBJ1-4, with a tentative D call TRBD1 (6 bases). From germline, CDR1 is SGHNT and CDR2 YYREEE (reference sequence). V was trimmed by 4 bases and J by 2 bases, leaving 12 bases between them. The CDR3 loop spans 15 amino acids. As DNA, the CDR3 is TGTGCCAGCAGCGCAAACAGGGCGACTAATGAAAAACTGTTTTTT. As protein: CASSANRATNEKLFF. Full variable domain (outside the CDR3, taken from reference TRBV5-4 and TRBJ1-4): ETGVTQSPTHLIKTRGQQVTLRCSSQSGHNTVSWYQQALGQGPQFIFQYYREEENGRGNFPPRFSGLQFPNYSSELNVNALELDDSALYLCASSANRATNEKLFFGSGTQLSVL.

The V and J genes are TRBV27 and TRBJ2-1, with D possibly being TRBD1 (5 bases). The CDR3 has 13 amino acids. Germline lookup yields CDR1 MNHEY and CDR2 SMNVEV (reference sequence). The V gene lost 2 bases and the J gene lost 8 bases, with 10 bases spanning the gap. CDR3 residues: CASSLVQGYEQFF. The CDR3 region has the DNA TGTGCCAGCAGTTTAGTTCAGGGTTATGAGCAGTTCTTC.

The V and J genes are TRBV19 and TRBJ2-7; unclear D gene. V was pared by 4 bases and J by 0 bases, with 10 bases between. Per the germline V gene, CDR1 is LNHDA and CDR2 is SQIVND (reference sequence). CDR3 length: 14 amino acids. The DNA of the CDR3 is TGTGCCAGTAGTAGCACTCCCCTCTCCTACGAGCAGTACTTC. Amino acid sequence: CASSSTPLSYEQYF.

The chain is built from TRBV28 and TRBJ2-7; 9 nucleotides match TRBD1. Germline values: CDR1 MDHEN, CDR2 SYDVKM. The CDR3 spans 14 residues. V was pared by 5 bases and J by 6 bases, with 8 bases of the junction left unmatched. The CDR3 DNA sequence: TGTGCCAGCAGTCCGGACAGGGGTCGGAGCGAGCAGTACTTC. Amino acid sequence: CASSPDRGRSEQYF.